This entry lists 6 T cell receptor beta chains sequenced from one sample in a study of identical twins. TCRdb reanalysed the 5' RACE reads using MiXCR and keeps one entry per CDR3 protein. The sample contains fewer than 350,000 distinct CDR3 sequences, less than 9% of which appear only once. The same data also contributed to another study, on yellow fever vaccine responses in identical twins.

Material for sequencing was memory (CD45RO+) T cells sorted from blood. The receptors here all came from a woman aged 18-29 years in good health.

CDR3 sequence reads: CASSYFPGGTGELFF. The CDR3 DNA reads as TGTGCCAGCAGTTACTTCCCGGGGGGCACCGGGGAGCTGTTTTTT. The J gene is TRBJ2-2, the V gene TRBV6-5; 7 bases line up with TRBD2. CDR1 is MNHEY, CDR2 SVGAGI, per germline. There are 15 residues in the CDR3. The trim removed 1 base at V and 4 bases at J, leaving 3 bases unmatched.

The sample holds a few counts of this clonotype. The chain joins TRBV27 to TRBJ2-2, with D uncertain. Germline CDR1 and CDR2: MNHEY and SMNVEV (reference sequence). V gave up 4 bases and J gave up 6 bases, with 6 bases separating them. This CDR3 comprises 12 residues. The CDR3 sequence is CASSSTAGELFF. The CDR3 DNA reads TGTGCCAGCAGTTCCACCGCCGGGGAGCTGTTTTTT.

This clonotype turned up a few times. The chain combines TRBV7-2 with TRBJ2-2, with unresolved D. This CDR3 region has 13 residues. V gave up 3 bases and J gave up 5 bases, with 7 bases separating them. CDR1 and CDR2 from the germline V gene are SGHTA and FQGNSA. CDR3 protein: CASSFGLTGELFF. The CDR3 DNA sequence: TGTGCCAGCAGCTTCGGGTTGACCGGGGAGCTGTTTTTT.

This clonotype was seen ten or more times. The genes are TRBV3-1 and TRBJ2-5; D tentatively fits TRBD1 or TRBD2 (5 bases each). Trimming cost V 4 bases and J 5 bases, with 17 bases left between them. The CDR3 is 15 amino acids. Germline assignment: CDR1 LGHDT and CDR2 YNNKEL (reference sequence). Here the CDR3 reads CASSLQVGAGETQYF. The CDR3 bases are TGTGCCAGCAGCCTCCAGGTCGGGGCAGGCGAGACCCAGTACTTC.

The chain employs TRBV13 and TRBJ2-7; 9 bases are shared with TRBD2. This CDR3 is built from 15 residues. Germline trimming cut 4 bases from V and 6 bases from J; bases unmatched to any gene: 10. The V gene's germline CDR1 is PRHDT and CDR2 FYEKMQ (reference sequence). The CDR3 region is CASSSRAGGSIEQYF. The CDR3 bases are TGTGCCAGCAGCTCCCGAGCGGGAGGATCCATCGAGCAGTACTTC.

The table lists this clonotype with many counts. This sequence joins TRBV4-2 and TRBJ2-7; maybe TRBD2 (5 bases). Trimming left V 2 bases short and J 2 bases short, with 16 bases between. The V gene's germline CDR1 is LGHNA and CDR2 YNFKEQ. The CDR3 covers 16 residues. CDR3 residues: CASSQLDSTIPYEQYF. The DNA of the CDR3 is TGTGCCAGCAGCCAACTAGACTCGACTATTCCCTACGAGCAGTACTTC.